This passage covers 2 T cell receptor beta chains from one sample sequenced in a study of blood T cell repertoires in COVID-19. Measured with immunoSEQ multiplex PCR; TCRdb has only the in-frame clones, and not every one. The table records fewer than 200,000 clones, 80% to 85% of them present only once. Sequencing was performed on peripheral blood. The receptors derive from a man in his sixties or seventies with active or convalescent COVID-19.

The chain joins TRBV2 to TRBJ2-1; tentative D call: TRBD2 (7 bases). The germline V gene has CDR1 SNHLY and CDR2 FYNNEI. The V and J ends lost 6 bases and 4 bases respectively, with 13 bases between them. This CDR3 region has 14 residues. CDR3 coding DNA: TGTGCCAGCAGAAGCGGGGACACATACAATGAGCAGTTCTTC. This sequence encodes CASRSGDTYNEQFF.

This sequence joins TRBV5-1 and TRBJ2-1; a possible D gene is TRBD2 (7 bases). Trimming pared 1 base from V and 9 bases from J, leaving 17 bases between. The V gene's germline CDR1 is SGHRS and CDR2 YFSETQ. The CDR3 runs to 15 residues. CDR3 DNA: TGCGCCAGCAGCTTGAGACGGGGGGCCTATGGTGAGCAGTTCTTC. This encodes CASSLRRGAYGEQFF.